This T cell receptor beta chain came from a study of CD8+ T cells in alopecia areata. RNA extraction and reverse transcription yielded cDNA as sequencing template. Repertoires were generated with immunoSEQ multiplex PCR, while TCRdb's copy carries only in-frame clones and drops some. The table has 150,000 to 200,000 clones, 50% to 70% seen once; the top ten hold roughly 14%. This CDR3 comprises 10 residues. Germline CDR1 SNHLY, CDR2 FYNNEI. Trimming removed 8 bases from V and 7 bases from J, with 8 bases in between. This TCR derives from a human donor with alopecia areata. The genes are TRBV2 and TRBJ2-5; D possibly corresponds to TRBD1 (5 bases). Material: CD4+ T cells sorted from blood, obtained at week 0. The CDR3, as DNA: TGTGCCAGCGCTCAGGGGACCCAGTACTTC. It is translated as CASAQGTQYF.